This record looks at one T cell receptor beta chain sequence and its context. Its specificity is not known. The sample originates from a study of somatic mutations in cytotoxic T cells in rheumatoid arthritis. Healthy control status was assigned to blood donors, whose median age was around 51 years (range roughly 20-70) and of whom under 60% were female. In germline, CDR1 is LNHDA, CDR2 SQIVND (reference sequence). The CDR3 is made up of 15 amino acids. V lost 1 base and J lost 2, with 9 bases in between. Overall study findings and caveats: No age-related increase in CD8+ clonality was seen in healthy controls, but one was seen in rheumatoid arthritis patients. Relative to age-matched healthy controls, rheumatoid arthritis patients did not differ significantly in CD8+ T-cell clonality. The largest CD8+ clone made up over 20% of CD8+ cells in about an eighth of the roughly 65 patients.

Sequencing used immunoSEQ multiplex PCR; TCRdb keeps in-frame clones, though not all of them. There are some 20,000 clones in the sample; roughly 80% occur only once, and about a fifth lies in the top ten. The sequence came from a woman in her sixties or seventies in good health. J is TRBJ1-5 and V is TRBV19; D possibly corresponds to TRBD1 (6 bases). Sequencing input: CD8+ T cells sorted from blood. The DNA for the CDR3 is TGTGCCAGTAGTATAGCAGGGGTTGGCAATCAGCCCCAGCATTTT. Encoded protein: CASSIAGVGNQPQHF.